Listed below are T cell receptor beta chains from one sample, sequenced in a study of blood T cell dynamics during melanoma immunotherapy. Libraries were prepared by immunoSEQ multiplex PCR; TCRdb keeps only in-frame clonotypes and omits some of them. The sample shows tens of thousands of clones, approximately 88% of them seen only once. The sample here was blood, taken from a patient treated with checkpoint blockade. These receptors were collected from a human donor with melanoma. Each CDR3 is given with its conserved first and last residue. A D gene is named only where the DNA matches it firmly. Clone size is shown for a subset of rows, as once, few, many or a class of expanded clone.

V: TRBV28
J: TRBJ2-7
size: .
D: TRBD1
CDR3: CASIASGQGGAGEQYF
DNA: TGTGCCAGCATCGCCTCTGGCCAAGGGGGCGCGGGCGAGCAGTACTTC

V: TRBV7-8
J: TRBJ2-3
size: .
D: TRBD2
CDR3: CASSANAAGRTDTQYF
DNA: TGTGCCAGCAGCGCTAACGCAGCGGGGCGCACAGATACGCAGTATTTT

V: TRBV7-9
J: TRBJ1-1
size: .
D: TRBD1
CDR3: CASSPGQGLVNTEAFF
DNA: TGTGCCAGCAGCCCCGGACAGGGACTAGTAAACACTGAAGCTTTCTTT

V: TRBV18
J: TRBJ2-6
size: .
D: .
CDR3: CASSPDPVPAGANVLTF
DNA: TGTGCCAGCTCACCTGATCCGGTTCCAGCTGGGGCCAACGTCCTGACTTTC

V: TRBV7-2
J: TRBJ1-1
size: .
D: TRBD1
CDR3: CASRLSNRGTEAFF
DNA: TGTGCCAGCAGACTTTCAAACAGGGGCACTGAAGCTTTCTTT

V: TRBV6-5
J: TRBJ2-2
size: .
D: TRBD1
CDR3: CASSLQGARTGELFF
DNA: TGTGCCAGCAGTTTACAGGGGGCGCGCACCGGGGAGCTGTTTTTT

V: TRBV19
J: TRBJ1-1
size: .
D: .
CDR3: CASKEGLNTEAFF
DNA: TGTGCCAGTAAAGAAGGCCTGAACACTGAAGCTTTCTTT

V: TRBV7-9
J: TRBJ1-1
size: .
D: .
CDR3: CASSAAFRNTEAFF
DNA: TGTGCCAGCAGCGCCGCTTTTCGGAACACTGAAGCTTTCTTT

V: TRBV7-3
J: TRBJ2-3
size: .
D: TRBD2
CDR3: CASSLSSPSTSGATATQYF
DNA: TGTGCCAGCAGCTTATCTTCACCCTCCACTAGCGGGGCAACAGCTACGCAGTATTTT

V: TRBV5-4
J: TRBJ2-7
size: .
D: .
CDR3: CASSHGGWTYEQYF
DNA: TGTGCCAGCAGCCATGGCGGGTGGACCTACGAGCAGTACTTC

V: TRBV27
J: TRBJ1-2
size: .
D: TRBD1
CDR3: CASSLRTGGSGYTF
DNA: TGTGCCAGCAGTTTACGGACAGGGGGCAGCGGCTACACCTTC

V: TRBV9
J: TRBJ2-7
size: .
D: .
CDR3: CASSARGGAMYEQYF
DNA: TGTGCCAGCAGCGCTAGAGGGGGTGCCATGTACGAGCAGTACTTC

V: TRBV7-6
J: TRBJ2-2
size: .
D: TRBD2
CDR3: CASSLGLAGGGTGELFF
DNA: TGTGCCAGCAGCCTGGGACTAGCGGGAGGGGGCACCGGGGAGCTGTTTTTT

V: TRBV10-2
J: TRBJ2-7
size: .
D: TRBD2
CDR3: CASSPRTSGSYEQYF
DNA: TGCGCCAGCAGTCCTCGGACTAGCGGGAGCTACGAGCAGTACTTC

V: TRBV28
J: TRBJ2-3
size: .
D: TRBD2
CDR3: CASSRSVLAGVGDTQYF
DNA: TGTGCCAGCAGCCGTTCCGTCCTAGCGGGAGTGGGAGATACGCAGTATTTT

V: TRBV29-1
J: TRBJ1-2
size: once
D: .
CDR3: CSVEVQRRGYTF
DNA: TGCAGCGTTGAAGTACAGCGACGGGGCTACACCTTC

V: TRBV19
J: TRBJ2-2
size: .
D: .
CDR3: CASSIVFGELFF
DNA: TGTGCCAGTAGTATAGTTTTCGGGGAGCTGTTTTTT

V: TRBV29-1
J: TRBJ1-2
size: .
D: .
CDR3: CSVVGGFGYGYTF
DNA: TGCAGCGTTGTTGGTGGTTTTGGCTATGGCTACACCTTC

V: TRBV19
J: TRBJ2-1
size: .
D: TRBD2
CDR3: CASSIVRKGWLAGGGYNEQFF
DNA: TGTGCCAGTAGTATTGTTAGGAAGGGCTGGCTAGCGGGAGGGGGGTACAATGAGCAGTTCTTC

V: TRBV10-3
J: TRBJ2-7
size: .
D: .
CDR3: CAISEQTGNPYEQYF
DNA: TGTGCCATCAGTGAGCAGACAGGAAACCCCTACGAGCAGTACTTC

V: TRBV2
J: TRBJ2-7
size: .
D: TRBD2
CDR3: CASSVYPGGSSYEQYF
DNA: TGTGCCAGCAGTGTATATCCGGGAGGGAGCTCCTACGAGCAGTACTTC

V: TRBV7-3
J: TRBJ2-1
size: .
D: TRBD2
CDR3: CASSLGLAGNNEQFF
DNA: TGTGCCAGCAGCTTGGGGCTAGCGGGGAACAATGAGCAGTTCTTC

V: TRBV2
J: TRBJ2-3
size: .
D: .
CDR3: CASLYSTDTQYF
DNA: TGTGCCAGCCTCTATAGCACAGATACGCAGTATTTT

V: TRBV18
J: TRBJ2-1
size: .
D: .
CDR3: CASSPQSRFHEQFF
DNA: TGTGCCAGCTCACCCCAATCCAGGTTCCATGAGCAGTTCTTC

V: TRBV5-1
J: TRBJ1-2
size: .
D: TRBD1
CDR3: CASNWGDRESADGYTF
DNA: TGCGCCAGCAACTGGGGTGACAGGGAGAGTGCGGATGGCTACACCTTC

V: TRBV28
J: TRBJ2-7
size: .
D: .
CDR3: CASIGEGGVQYF
DNA: TGTGCCAGCATTGGGGAAGGTGGAGTGCAGTACTTC

V: TRBV6-1
J: TRBJ1-1
size: .
D: .
CDR3: CASRRDGLNTEAFF
DNA: TGTGCCAGCAGAAGGGACGGTTTGAACACTGAAGCTTTCTTT

V: TRBV11-2
J: TRBJ2-5
size: .
D: .
CDR3: CASSLLGQTPRETQYF
DNA: TGTGCCAGCAGCCTCTTGGGTCAGACACCCAGGGAGACCCAGTACTTC

V: TRBV18
J: TRBJ2-3
size: .
D: TRBD2
CDR3: CASSLPTSGRGRDTQYF
DNA: TGTGCCAGCTCACTCCCGACTAGCGGGAGGGGGCGGGATACGCAGTATTTT

V: TRBV28
J: TRBJ2-7
size: .
D: TRBD1
CDR3: CASSSDRGHSYEQYF
DNA: TGTGCCAGCAGTTCGGACAGGGGACATTCCTACGAGCAGTACTTC

V: TRBV5-5
J: TRBJ2-4
size: .
D: .
CDR3: CASNAGTPLIGIQYF
DNA: TGTGCCAGCAACGCCGGGACACCCCTTATTGGCATTCAGTACTTC

V: TRBV6-5
J: TRBJ2-7
size: .
D: TRBD1
CDR3: CASRTGSLREQYF
DNA: TGTGCCAGCAGGACAGGGAGTCTTCGGGAGCAGTACTTC

V: TRBV6-6
J: TRBJ1-1
size: .
D: .
CDR3: CASLGGNTEAFF
DNA: TGTGCCTCATTGGGGGGGAACACTGAAGCTTTCTTT

V: TRBV4-2
J: TRBJ2-7
size: .
D: .
CDR3: CASRQSATSSYEQYF
DNA: TGTGCCAGCAGGCAGTCGGCTACAAGCTCCTACGAGCAGTACTTC

V: TRBV28
J: TRBJ1-5
size: .
D: TRBD1
CDR3: CASSLFRTGSQPQHF
DNA: TGTGCCAGCAGTTTATTCCGGACAGGGAGTCAGCCCCAGCATTTT

V: TRBV25-1
J: TRBJ2-4
size: .
D: .
CDR3: CASSPEQDVLAKNIQYF
DNA: TGTGCCAGCAGCCCAGAGCAGGACGTACTAGCCAAAAACATTCAGTACTTC

V: TRBV7-3
J: TRBJ2-1
size: few
D: .
CDR3: CASSLGGLSYNEQFF
DNA: TGTGCCAGCAGCTTGGGGGGCCTCTCCTACAATGAGCAGTTCTTC

V: TRBV7-7
J: TRBJ2-3
size: .
D: TRBD2
CDR3: CASSAGLAGSDTQYF
DNA: TGTGCTAGCAGCGCTGGACTAGCGGGTTCAGATACGCAGTATTTT

V: TRBV5-4
J: TRBJ1-2
size: .
D: .
CDR3: CASSLVTGNYGYTF
DNA: TGTGCCAGCAGCTTGGTAACGGGGAACTATGGCTACACCTTC

V: TRBV2
J: TRBJ1-5
size: .
D: TRBD1
CDR3: CASSGTGNQPQHF
DNA: TGTGCCAGCAGCGGGACAGGGAATCAGCCCCAGCATTTT

V: TRBV5-6
J: TRBJ1-2
size: .
D: .
CDR3: CASSPDTGGYTF
DNA: TGTGCCAGCAGCCCCGACACCGGCGGCTACACCTTC

V: TRBV6-6
J: TRBJ2-7
size: .
D: TRBD1
CDR3: CASSYSTGAHYEQYF
DNA: TGTGCCAGCAGTTACTCGACAGGGGCACACTACGAGCAGTACTTC

V: TRBV25-1
J: TRBJ2-5
size: .
D: .
CDR3: CASSDQGRETQYF
DNA: TGTGCCAGCAGTGATCAAGGGAGGGAGACCCAGTACTTC

V: TRBV27
J: TRBJ2-5
size: once
D: .
CDR3: CASSSRPQETQYF
DNA: TGTGCCAGCAGTTCCCGACCGCAAGAGACCCAGTACTTC

V: TRBV18
J: TRBJ2-1
size: .
D: .
CDR3: CASSPWDGPWEQFF
DNA: TGTGCCAGCTCACCATGGGACGGTCCATGGGAGCAGTTCTTC

V: TRBV15
J: TRBJ2-1
size: once
D: TRBD2
CDR3: CATSKGLAGGYEQFF
DNA: TGTGCCACCAGCAAGGGACTAGCGGGAGGGTATGAGCAGTTCTTC

V: TRBV27
J: TRBJ1-1
size: .
D: .
CDR3: CASSLSRVNTEAFF
DNA: TGTGCCAGCAGTTTGAGCAGGGTTAACACTGAAGCTTTCTTT

V: TRBV28
J: TRBJ2-7
size: .
D: .
CDR3: CASSFRGTEQYF
DNA: TGTGCCAGCAGTTTTCGGGGAACCGAGCAGTACTTC